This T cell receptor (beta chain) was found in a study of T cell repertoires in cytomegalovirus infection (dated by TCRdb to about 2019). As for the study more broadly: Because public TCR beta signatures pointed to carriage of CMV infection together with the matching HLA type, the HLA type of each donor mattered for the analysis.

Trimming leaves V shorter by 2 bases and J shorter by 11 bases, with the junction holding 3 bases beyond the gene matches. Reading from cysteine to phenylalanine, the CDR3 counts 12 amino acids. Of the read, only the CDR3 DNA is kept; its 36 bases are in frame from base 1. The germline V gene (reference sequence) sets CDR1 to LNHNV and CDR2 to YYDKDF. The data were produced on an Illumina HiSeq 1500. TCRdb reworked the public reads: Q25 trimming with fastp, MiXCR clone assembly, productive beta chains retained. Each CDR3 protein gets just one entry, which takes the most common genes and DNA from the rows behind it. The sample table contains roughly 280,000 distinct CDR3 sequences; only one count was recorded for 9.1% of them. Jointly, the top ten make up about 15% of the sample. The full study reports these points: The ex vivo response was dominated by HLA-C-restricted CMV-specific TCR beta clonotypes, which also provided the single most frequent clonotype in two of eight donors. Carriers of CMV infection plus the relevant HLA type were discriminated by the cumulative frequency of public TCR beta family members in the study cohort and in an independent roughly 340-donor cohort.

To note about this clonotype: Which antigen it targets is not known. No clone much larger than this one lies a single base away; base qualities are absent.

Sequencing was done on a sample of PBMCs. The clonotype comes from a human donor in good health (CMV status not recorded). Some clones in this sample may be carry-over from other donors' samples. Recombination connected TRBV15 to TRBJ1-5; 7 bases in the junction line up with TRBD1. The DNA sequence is TGTGCCACCAGCAGAACAGGGGTGGCCCAGCATTTT. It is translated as CATSRTGVAQHF.